This T cell receptor beta chain was obtained from a study of cytomegalovirus exposure and HLA in healthy donors. As for the study in general: Within the Caucasian-associated ancestry cluster were roughly 82% of the roughly 430 genotyped donors.

The PCR used 60 Vbeta and 13 Jbeta primers. TCRdb keeps only in-frame clones here, not all; method: immunoSEQ multiplex PCR. The sample yields some 150,000 clones, almost 80% seen once. The CDR3 consists of 14 residues. Germline CDR1 WNHNN, CDR2 SYGVQD (reference sequence). Trimming cost V 2 bases and J 5 bases; bases outside gene matches: 3. The rearrangement links TRBV10-1 to TRBJ2-5; 9 bases map to TRBD2. This TCR derives from a middle-aged woman in good health and CMV-seropositive. Input material: PBMCs. The DNA of the CDR3 is TGCGCCAGCAGTGAGAACCTAGCGGGGGAGACCCAGTACTTC. This translates into CASSENLAGETQYF.